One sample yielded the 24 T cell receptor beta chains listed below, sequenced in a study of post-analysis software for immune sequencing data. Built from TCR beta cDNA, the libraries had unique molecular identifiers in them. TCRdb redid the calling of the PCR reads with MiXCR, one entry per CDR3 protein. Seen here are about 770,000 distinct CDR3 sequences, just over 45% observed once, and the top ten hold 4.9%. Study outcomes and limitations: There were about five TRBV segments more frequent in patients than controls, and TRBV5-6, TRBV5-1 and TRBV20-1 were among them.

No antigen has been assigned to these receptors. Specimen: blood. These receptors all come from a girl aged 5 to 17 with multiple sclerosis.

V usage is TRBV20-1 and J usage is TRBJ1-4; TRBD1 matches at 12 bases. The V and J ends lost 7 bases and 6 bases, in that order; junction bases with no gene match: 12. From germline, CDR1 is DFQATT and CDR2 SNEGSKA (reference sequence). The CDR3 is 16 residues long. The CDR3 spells CSVPDRDRGQYEKLFF. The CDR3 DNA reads TGCAGTGTACCAGACCGGGACAGGGGGCAGTATGAAAAACTGTTTTTT.

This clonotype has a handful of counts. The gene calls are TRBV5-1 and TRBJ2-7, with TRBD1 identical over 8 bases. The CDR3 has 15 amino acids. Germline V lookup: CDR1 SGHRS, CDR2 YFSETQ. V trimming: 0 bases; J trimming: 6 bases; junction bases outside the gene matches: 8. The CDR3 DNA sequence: TGCGCCAGCAGCTTGGGGGACAGGACCTATGGCGAGCAGTACTTC. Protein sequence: CASSLGDRTYGEQYF.

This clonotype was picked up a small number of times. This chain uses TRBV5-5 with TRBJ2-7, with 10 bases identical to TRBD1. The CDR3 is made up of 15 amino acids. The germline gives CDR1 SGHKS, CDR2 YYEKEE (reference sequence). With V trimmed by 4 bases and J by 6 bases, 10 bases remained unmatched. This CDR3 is CASSDPGTGVFEQYF. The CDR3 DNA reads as TGTGCCAGCAGCGATCCCGGGACAGGGGTCTTCGAGCAGTACTTC.

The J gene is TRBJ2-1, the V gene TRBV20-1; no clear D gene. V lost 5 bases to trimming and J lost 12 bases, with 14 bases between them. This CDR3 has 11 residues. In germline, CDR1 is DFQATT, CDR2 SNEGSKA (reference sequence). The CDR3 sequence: CSAPVEVRQFF. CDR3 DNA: TGCAGTGCTCCTGTAGAGGTTAGGCAGTTCTTC.

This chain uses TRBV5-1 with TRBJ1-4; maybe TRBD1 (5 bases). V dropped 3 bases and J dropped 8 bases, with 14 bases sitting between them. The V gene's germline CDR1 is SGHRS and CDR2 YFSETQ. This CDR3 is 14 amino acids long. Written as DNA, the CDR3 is TGCGCCAGCAGCTGGGGGGAGAACGACGAAAAACTGTTTTTT. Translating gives CASSWGENDEKLFF.

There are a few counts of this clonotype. This CDR3 is CASSLGSLYGYTF. The CDR3 bases are TGTGCCAGCAGCTTAGGTTCGCTCTATGGCTACACCTTC. The chain has TRBV7-2 and TRBJ1-2; D is uncertain. Germline V gene lookup returns CDR1 SGHTA and CDR2 FQGNSA. CDR3 length equals 13 residues. V gave up 1 base and J gave up 4 bases, with 7 bases separating them.

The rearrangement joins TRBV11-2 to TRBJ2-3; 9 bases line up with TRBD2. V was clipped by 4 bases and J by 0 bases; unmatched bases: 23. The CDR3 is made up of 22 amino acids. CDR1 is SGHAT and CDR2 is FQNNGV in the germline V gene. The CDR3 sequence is CASSSSIGLTSGKGGSTDTQYF. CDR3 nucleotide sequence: TGTGCCAGCAGCTCTAGTATAGGGCTGACTAGCGGAAAGGGAGGGAGCACAGATACGCAGTATTTT.

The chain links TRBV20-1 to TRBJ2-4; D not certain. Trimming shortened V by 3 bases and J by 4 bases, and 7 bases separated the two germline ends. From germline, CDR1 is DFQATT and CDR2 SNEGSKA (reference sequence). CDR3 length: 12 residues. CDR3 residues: CSASVGKNIQYF. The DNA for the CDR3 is TGCAGTGCTAGCGTCGGAAAAAACATTCAGTACTTC.

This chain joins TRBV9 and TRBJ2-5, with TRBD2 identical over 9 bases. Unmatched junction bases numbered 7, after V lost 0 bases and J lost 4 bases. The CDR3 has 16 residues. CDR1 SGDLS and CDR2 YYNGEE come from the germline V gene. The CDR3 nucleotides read TGTGCCAGCAGCGTAGGAGTAGCGGGAGTTGCAGAGACCCAGTACTTC. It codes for CASSVGVAGVAETQYF.

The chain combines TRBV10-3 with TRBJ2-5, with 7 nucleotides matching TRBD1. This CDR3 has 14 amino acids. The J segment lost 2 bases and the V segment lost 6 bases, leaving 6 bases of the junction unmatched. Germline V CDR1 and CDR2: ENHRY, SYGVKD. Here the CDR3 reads CAIRDGTAQETQYF. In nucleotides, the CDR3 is TGTGCCATCAGGGATGGGACAGCACAAGAGACCCAGTACTTC.

The CDR3 reads CASSFIRDDGNEQYF. CDR3 coding DNA: TGTGCCAGCAGTTTTATCAGGGACGATGGGAATGAGCAGTACTTC. The chain is built from TRBV27 and TRBJ2-5, with D tentatively TRBD1 or TRBD2 (5 bases each). This CDR3 is built from 15 residues. V lost 3 bases to trimming and J lost 11 bases, with 22 bases between them. Germline CDR1 MNHEY, CDR2 SMNVEV (reference sequence).

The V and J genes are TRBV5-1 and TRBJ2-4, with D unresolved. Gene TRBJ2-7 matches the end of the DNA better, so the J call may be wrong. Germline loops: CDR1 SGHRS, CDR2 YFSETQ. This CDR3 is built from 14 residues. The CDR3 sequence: CASSLNGFSYEQYF. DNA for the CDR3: TGCGCCAGCAGCTTGAACGGTTTTTCCTACGAGCAGTACTTC.

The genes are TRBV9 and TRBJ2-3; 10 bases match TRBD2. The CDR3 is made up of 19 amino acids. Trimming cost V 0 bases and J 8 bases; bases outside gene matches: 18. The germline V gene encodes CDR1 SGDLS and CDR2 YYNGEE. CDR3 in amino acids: CASSVEPKTTSGVQGTQYF. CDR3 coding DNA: TGTGCCAGCAGCGTAGAACCTAAAACTACTAGCGGGGTACAGGGTACGCAGTATTTT.

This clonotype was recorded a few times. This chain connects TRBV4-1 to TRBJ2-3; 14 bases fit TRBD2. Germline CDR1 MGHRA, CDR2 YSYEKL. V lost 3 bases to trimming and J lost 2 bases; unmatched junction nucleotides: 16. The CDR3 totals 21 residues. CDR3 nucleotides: TGCGCCAGCAGCCATGACCCACCGGGACTAGCGGGAGCCCCCTACACAGATACGCAGTATTTT. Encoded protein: CASSHDPPGLAGAPYTDTQYF.

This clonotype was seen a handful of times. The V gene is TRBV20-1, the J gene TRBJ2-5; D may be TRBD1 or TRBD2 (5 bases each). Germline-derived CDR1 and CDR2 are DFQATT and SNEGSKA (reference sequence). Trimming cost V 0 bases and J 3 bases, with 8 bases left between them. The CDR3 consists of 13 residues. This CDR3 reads CSARDGGKETQYF. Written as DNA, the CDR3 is TGCAGTGCTAGAGATGGGGGAAAAGAGACCCAGTACTTC.

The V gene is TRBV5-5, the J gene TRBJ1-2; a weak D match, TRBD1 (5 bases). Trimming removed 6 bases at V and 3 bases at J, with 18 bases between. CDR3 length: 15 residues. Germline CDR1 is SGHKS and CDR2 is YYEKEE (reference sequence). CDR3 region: CASNPGLSGYYGYTF. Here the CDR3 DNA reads TGTGCCAGCAACCCGGGACTGTCCGGGTACTATGGCTACACCTTC.

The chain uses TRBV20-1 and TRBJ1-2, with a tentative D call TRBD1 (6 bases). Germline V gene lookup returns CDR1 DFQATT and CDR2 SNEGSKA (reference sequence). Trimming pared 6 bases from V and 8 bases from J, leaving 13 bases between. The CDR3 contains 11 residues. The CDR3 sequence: CSATGSGGYTF. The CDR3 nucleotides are TGCAGTGCCACAGGGAGCGGGGGCTACACCTTC.

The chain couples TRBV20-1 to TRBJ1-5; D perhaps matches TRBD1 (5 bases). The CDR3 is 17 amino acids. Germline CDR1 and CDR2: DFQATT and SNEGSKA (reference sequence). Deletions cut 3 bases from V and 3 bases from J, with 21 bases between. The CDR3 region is CSASLEKPGRYNQPQHF. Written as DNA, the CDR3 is TGCAGTGCTAGTTTAGAGAAACCGGGACGGTACAATCAGCCCCAGCATTTT.

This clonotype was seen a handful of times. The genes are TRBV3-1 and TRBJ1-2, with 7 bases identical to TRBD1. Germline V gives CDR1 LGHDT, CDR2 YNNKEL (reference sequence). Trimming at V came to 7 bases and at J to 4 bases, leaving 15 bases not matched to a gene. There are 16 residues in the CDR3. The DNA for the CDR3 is TGTGCCAGCAAGCCAATCTTTGGGACAGACGCCTATGGCTACACCTTC. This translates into CASKPIFGTDAYGYTF.

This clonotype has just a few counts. This CDR3 reads CASSLGDRGRYEQFF. CDR3 bases: TGTGCCAGCAGCTTGGGGGATCGCGGGAGATATGAGCAGTTCTTC. The chain joins TRBV7-6 to TRBJ2-1; 7 nucleotides agree with TRBD2. The germline V gene has CDR1 SGHVS and CDR2 FNYEAQ. The CDR3 consists of 15 residues. V was clipped by 3 bases and J by 8 bases; unmatched bases: 10.

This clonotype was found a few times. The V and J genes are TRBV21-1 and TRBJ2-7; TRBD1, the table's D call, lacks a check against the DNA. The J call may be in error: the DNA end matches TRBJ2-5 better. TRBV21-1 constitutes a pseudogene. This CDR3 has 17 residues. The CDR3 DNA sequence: TGTGCCAGCAGCCTCCGACAGGCAGCTGGTTTAGGGGAGACCCAGTACTTC. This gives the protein CASSLRQAAGLGETQYF.

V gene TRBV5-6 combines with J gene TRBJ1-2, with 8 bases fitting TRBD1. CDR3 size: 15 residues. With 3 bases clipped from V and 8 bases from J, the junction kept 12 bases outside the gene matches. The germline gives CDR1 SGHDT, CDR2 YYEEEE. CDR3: CASSSGQGVSYGYTF. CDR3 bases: TGTGCCAGCAGCTCCGGACAGGGAGTTTCGTACGGCTACACCTTC.

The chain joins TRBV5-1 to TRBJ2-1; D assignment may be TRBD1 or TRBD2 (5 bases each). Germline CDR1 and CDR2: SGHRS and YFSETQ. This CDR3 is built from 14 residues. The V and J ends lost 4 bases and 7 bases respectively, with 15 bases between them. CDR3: CASSRGPNPNEQFF. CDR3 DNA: TGCGCCAGCAGCAGGGGACCCAATCCTAATGAGCAGTTCTTC.

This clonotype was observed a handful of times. The CDR3 DNA sequence: TGCAGCGTTGAAAGGGGGAGGGCGTCTGAGCAGTACTTC. This translates into CSVERGRASEQYF. The rearrangement joins TRBV29-1 to TRBJ2-4; maybe TRBD2 (7 bases). This CDR3 is 13 amino acids long. V lost 2 bases to trimming and J lost 13 bases, with 18 bases between them. Germline loops: CDR1 SQVTM, CDR2 ANQGSEA.